This entry lists 10 T cell receptor beta chains sequenced from one sample in a study of T cells in Graves' hyperthyroidism and ophthalmopathy. Regions amplified from RNA transcripts were the TCR beta CDR3 regions. TCR CDR3 underwent first-round RT-PCR with the HTBI primer set. TCRdb recomputed calls from the multiplex PCR reads with MiXCR, one row per CDR3 protein. The table records roughly 640,000 distinct CDR3 sequences, more than 15% of them present only once. The sequenced material came from blood. The receptors shown here come from a woman between 35 and 50 years old with Graves' ophthalmopathy.

This clonotype was observed many times. The J gene is TRBJ2-7, the V gene TRBV28; 9 bases line up with TRBD1. J gave up 5 bases and V 9 bases, and 2 bases lay outside the gene matches. Germline lookup yields CDR1 MDHEN and CDR2 SYDVKM. The CDR3 consists of 11 residues. CDR3 bases: TGTGCCAGAACAGGGGGCCACGAGCAGTACTTC. Translation gives CARTGGHEQYF.

V is TRBV6-1 and J is TRBJ1-1, with D perhaps TRBD1 (5 bases). The CDR3 runs 12 residues. Germline-derived CDR1 and CDR2 are MNHNS and SASEGT. The V end was cut by 7 bases, the J end by 5 bases, with 11 bases between. CDR3 in DNA: TGTGCCAGCAATGCAGGGAAAACTGAAGCTTTCTTT. It is translated as CASNAGKTEAFF.

This clonotype appeared many times. The chain employs TRBV27 and TRBJ1-5; no definite D call. Germline CDR1 and CDR2: MNHEY and SMNVEV (reference sequence). This CDR3 is 14 amino acids long. Deletions cut 1 base from V and 4 bases from J, with 8 bases between. The CDR3 reads CASSLYGRNQPQHF. DNA of the CDR3: TGTGCCAGCAGTTTATACGGCAGAAATCAGCCCCAGCATTTT.

The CDR3 coding sequence is TGTGCCAGCAGAGTTGGCGGAGCGAACACCGGGGAGCTGTTTTTT. Translated, it gives CASRVGGANTGELFF. This rearrangement joins TRBV12-3 or TRBV12-4 to TRBJ2-2; D gene unclear. The CDR3 is 15 amino acids. V lost 6 bases to trimming and J lost 0 bases, with 11 bases between them.

The table lists this clonotype with many counts. J is TRBJ2-3 and V is TRBV20-1; 11 bases are a match to TRBD2. V lost 6 bases, J lost 1 base, and 9 bases stayed unmatched. The germline V gene encodes CDR1 DFQATT and CDR2 SNEGSKA (reference sequence). The CDR3 spans 16 residues. CDR3 residues: CSADRRTSGRTDTQYF. The DNA for the CDR3 is TGCAGTGCCGACCGAAGGACTAGCGGGCGCACAGATACGCAGTATTTT.

This clonotype was recorded many times. The V call is TRBV28, the J call TRBJ2-1; TRBD2 matches 7 bases. This CDR3 is 15 amino acids long. After removal of 6 bases from V and 4 bases from J, the junction contained 9 bases not matched to a gene. Germline loops: CDR1 MDHEN, CDR2 SYDVKM. The CDR3 bases are TGTGCCAGCAGCCCCCCGGGGGAGGGGTACAATGAGCAGTTCTTC. Encoded protein: CASSPPGEGYNEQFF.

V gene TRBV10-2 combines with J gene TRBJ2-7; D gene ambiguous. The V and J ends lost 2 bases and 3 bases respectively, with 5 bases between them. This CDR3 comprises 12 residues. CDR1 is WSHSY, CDR2 SAAADI, per germline. CDR3 coding DNA: TGCGCCAGCAGTGAGCCCTTCTACGAGCAGTACTTC. This gives the protein CASSEPFYEQYF.

In its sample, this clonotype was seen many times. V usage is TRBV20-1 and J usage is TRBJ2-1, with a weak D call TRBD2 (5 bases). This CDR3 is built from 12 residues. CDR1 is DFQATT and CDR2 is SNEGSKA in the germline V gene (reference sequence). V lost 7 bases and J lost 5, with 12 bases in between. The CDR3 coding sequence is TGCAGTGGTGAGGGAAATGACAATGAGCAGTTCTTC. Translated: CSGEGNDNEQFF.

This chain uses TRBV7-3 with TRBJ2-6, with D unresolved. Germline V gene lookup returns CDR1 SGHTA and CDR2 FQGTGA. There are 14 residues in the CDR3. The germline V and J ends were trimmed by 8 bases and 4 bases, with 12 bases remaining between them. The CDR3 region has the DNA TGTGCCAGCGGCCGAAGTACCGGGGCCAACGTCCTGACTTTC. The encoded protein is CASGRSTGANVLTF.

This chain joins TRBV2 and TRBJ2-3; D may be TRBD1 or TRBD2 (5 bases each). CDR3 size: 17 residues. Germline loops: CDR1 SNHLY, CDR2 FYNNEI. The ends were cut back, 6 bases at V and 1 base at J, with 20 bases in the middle. In DNA, the CDR3 is TGTGCCAGCAGCGCGCCTCCCGACGGGGCCCGCACAGATACGCAGTATTTT. Translation gives CASSAPPDGARTDTQYF.